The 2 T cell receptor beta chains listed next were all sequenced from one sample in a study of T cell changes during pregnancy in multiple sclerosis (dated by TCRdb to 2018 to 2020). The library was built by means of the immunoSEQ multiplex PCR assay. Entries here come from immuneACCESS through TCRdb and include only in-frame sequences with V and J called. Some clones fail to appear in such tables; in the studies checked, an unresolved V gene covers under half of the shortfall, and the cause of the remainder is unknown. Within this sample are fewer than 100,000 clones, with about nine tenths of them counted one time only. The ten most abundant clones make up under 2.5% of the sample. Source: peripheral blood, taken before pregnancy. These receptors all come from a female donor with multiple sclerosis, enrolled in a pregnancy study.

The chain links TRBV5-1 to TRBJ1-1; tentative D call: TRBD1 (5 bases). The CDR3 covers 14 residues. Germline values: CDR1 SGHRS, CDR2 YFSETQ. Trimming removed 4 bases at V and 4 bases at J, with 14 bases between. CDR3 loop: CASSLDRGGTEAFF. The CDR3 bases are TGCGCCAGCAGCCTCGACCGGGGGGGCACTGAAGCTTTCTTT.

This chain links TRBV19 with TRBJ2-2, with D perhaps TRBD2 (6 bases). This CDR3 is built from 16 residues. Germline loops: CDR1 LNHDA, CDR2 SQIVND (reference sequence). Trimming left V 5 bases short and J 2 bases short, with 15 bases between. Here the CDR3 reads CASSSGTLVNTGELFF. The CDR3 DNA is TGTGCCAGTAGTTCCGGGACTTTAGTTAACACCGGGGAGCTGTTTTTT.